This T cell receptor beta chain comes out of a study of T cell changes during pregnancy in multiple sclerosis. Trimming removed 6 bases from V and 5 bases from J; junction bases left unmatched: 5. CDR3 length equals 13 residues. CDR1 and CDR2 from the germline V gene are MNHNS and SASEGT. The method was immunoSEQ multiplex PCR; TCRdb's version includes in-frame clones alone and lacks a portion of them. The sample holds tens of thousands of clones, around 90% seen once. The V gene is TRBV6-1, the J gene TRBJ2-5; 8 bases line up with TRBD2. This TCR came from a female donor with multiple sclerosis, enrolled in a pregnancy study. Specimen: peripheral blood, collected in the second trimester of pregnancy. CDR3: CASRELAVETQYF. In DNA, the CDR3 is TGTGCCAGCAGAGAACTAGCGGTGGAGACCCAGTACTTC.